These 11 T cell receptor beta chains were sequenced from one sample in a study of T-cell memory formation after mild COVID-19. TCRdb processed the 5' RACE reads anew with MiXCR; each CDR3 protein has one entry. The repertoire holds over 350,000 distinct CDR3 sequences, with 24% as singletons. The sample taken for sequencing was PBMCs or a T cell subset sorted from them (not recorded which). The receptors were sampled from an adult woman who had mild COVID-19 (a few samples of this study predate the infection). Cell type and time point are not known.

This clonotype was counted a single time. The chain carries TRBV20-1 and TRBJ1-5; a weak D match, TRBD1 (6 bases). The V end was cut by 3 bases, the J end by 2 bases, with 11 bases between. Germline values: CDR1 DFQATT, CDR2 SNEGSKA (reference sequence). CDR3 size: 14 residues. CDR3 nucleotides: TGCAGTGCTAGTAGGGAGGGGGGCAATCAGCCCCAGCATTTT. This gives the protein CSASREGGNQPQHF.

The V gene is TRBV14, the J gene TRBJ2-3; 8 bases are a match to TRBD2. CDR3 size: 17 residues. With V trimmed by 4 bases and J by 2 bases, 11 bases remained unmatched. Germline V gene lookup returns CDR1 SGHDN and CDR2 FVKESK. The CDR3 DNA is TGTGCCAGCAGCCCCGAGGTTCAAGCGGGAGTCACAGATACGCAGTATTTT. Protein sequence: CASSPEVQAGVTDTQYF.

This clonotype has just a few counts. This sequence joins TRBV7-9 and TRBJ1-5; TRBD1 might be the D (6 bases). Germline values: CDR1 SEHNR, CDR2 FQNEAQ (reference sequence). Trimming removed 1 base at V and 3 bases at J, with 13 bases between. This CDR3 spans 16 amino acids. This CDR3 is CASSLDQGRFNQPQHF. CDR3 bases: TGTGCCAGCAGCTTAGATCAGGGGAGGTTCAATCAGCCCCAGCATTTT.

This chain joins TRBV6-6 and TRBJ2-5; D unclear. This CDR3 comprises 12 residues. The germline V gene encodes CDR1 MNHNY and CDR2 SVGAGI (reference sequence). With 2 bases removed from V and 5 bases from J, the gap between germline ends came to 6 bases. The CDR3 spells CASSYAIETQYF. CDR3 nucleotides: TGTGCCAGCAGTTACGCGATTGAGACCCAGTACTTC.

The V and J genes are TRBV18 and TRBJ1-1; D is unclear. CDR1 and CDR2 (germline): KGHSH, LQKENI. This CDR3 comprises 13 residues. V lost 0 bases and J lost 3, with 5 bases in between. The CDR3 loop is CASSPPGDTEAFF. The CDR3, as DNA: TGTGCCAGCTCACCACCAGGAGACACTGAAGCTTTCTTT. Together with reference TRBV18 and TRBJ1-1, the CDR3 gives the full variable domain: NAGVMQNPRHLVRRRGQEARLRCSPMKGHSHVYWYRQLPEEGLKFMVYLQKENIIDESGMPKERFSAEFPKEGPSILRIQQVVRGDSAAYFCASSPPGDTEAFFGQGTRLTVV.

The chain couples TRBV4-1 to TRBJ1-2, with D hard to call. The CDR3 totals 16 residues. Trimming removed 0 bases from V and 5 bases from J, with 16 bases in between. Germline values: CDR1 MGHRA, CDR2 YSYEKL. CDR3 protein: CASSQDPTALDYGYTF. The DNA of the CDR3 is TGCGCCAGCAGCCAAGACCCCACGGCCTTGGATTATGGCTACACCTTC.

The chain's CDR3 is CATSDPLRNQPQHF. The CDR3 DNA follows: TGTGCCACCAGTGATCCCCTCCGGAATCAGCCCCAGCATTTT. This chain links TRBV24-1 with TRBJ1-5, with no clear D. V lost 3 bases and J lost 4, with 9 bases in between. The CDR3 totals 14 residues. Germline values: CDR1 KGHDR, CDR2 SFDVKD.

This clonotype was picked up a small number of times. The chain recombines TRBV12-3 or TRBV12-4 with TRBJ2-5, with 13 bases identical to TRBD2. J lost 4 bases, V lost 3 bases, and 2 bases had no gene match. This CDR3 contains 15 residues. The CDR3 nucleotides are TGTGCCAGCAGTTTGGGACTAGCGGGAACAGAGACCCAGTACTTC. It codes for CASSLGLAGTETQYF.

V gene TRBV6-1 combines with J gene TRBJ2-2; unclear D gene. V dropped 3 bases and J dropped 3 bases, with 8 bases sitting between them. Germline V gene lookup returns CDR1 MNHNS and CDR2 SASEGT. The CDR3 is made up of 14 amino acids. The chain's CDR3 is CASSEGSDTGELFF. The CDR3 DNA reads as TGTGCCAGCAGTGAGGGGTCAGACACCGGGGAGCTGTTTTTT.

J is TRBJ2-3 and V is TRBV7-6; the D gene is possibly TRBD2 (7 bases). V lost 4 bases to trimming and J lost 5 bases, with 25 bases between them. CDR1 is SGHVS and CDR2 is FNYEAQ in the germline V gene. The CDR3 has 18 residues. The CDR3: CASSSPLGGREGQDTQYF. CDR3 nucleotide sequence: TGTGCCAGCAGCTCTCCGTTGGGGGGGCGTGAAGGACAAGATACGCAGTATTTT.

This chain uses TRBV5-1 with TRBJ2-1; 7 nucleotides line up with TRBD1. The CDR3 has 15 amino acids. The germline V gene encodes CDR1 SGHRS and CDR2 YFSETQ. Trimming at V came to 4 bases and at J to 0 bases, leaving 4 bases not matched to a gene. The CDR3 region is CASSRDSLSYNEQFF. In DNA, the CDR3 is TGCGCCAGCAGCAGGGACAGTCTCTCCTACAATGAGCAGTTCTTC.